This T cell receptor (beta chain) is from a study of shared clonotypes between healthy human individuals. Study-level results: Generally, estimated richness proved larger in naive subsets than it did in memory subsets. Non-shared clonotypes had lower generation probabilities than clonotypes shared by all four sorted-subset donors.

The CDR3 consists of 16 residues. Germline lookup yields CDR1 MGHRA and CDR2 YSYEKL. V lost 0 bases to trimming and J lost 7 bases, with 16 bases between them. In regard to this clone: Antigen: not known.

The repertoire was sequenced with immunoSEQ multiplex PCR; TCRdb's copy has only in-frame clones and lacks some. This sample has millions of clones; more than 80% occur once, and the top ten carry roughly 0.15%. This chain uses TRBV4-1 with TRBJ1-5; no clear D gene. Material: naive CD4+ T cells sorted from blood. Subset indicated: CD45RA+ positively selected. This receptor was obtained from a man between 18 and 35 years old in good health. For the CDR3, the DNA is TGCGCCAGCAGCCAAGAAGACTATGGGTCGGGGCAGCCCCAGCATTTT. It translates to CASSQEDYGSGQPQHF.